This T cell receptor (beta chain) was observed in a study of blood T cell repertoires in COVID-19. Overall study context: Acute and convalescent COVID-19 samples came from the United States, Italy and Spain. In each case, the material was cDNA or gDNA derived from T cells, B-cell-depleted T cells, or PBMCs.

This CDR3 contains 12 residues. Germline V gene sequence: CDR1 MDHEN, CDR2 SYDVKM. Trimming stripped 8 bases from V and 8 bases from J, with 12 bases between. Source study methods: Amplified reference gene primers provided the basis for estimating nucleated cell counts. The assay was immunoSEQ multiplex PCR, and TCRdb's table has in-frame clones only and misses some. That table furnishes V, J and clone size, whereas the DNA furnished D and trimming. The sample has around 250,000 clones, around 85% seen once; the top ten hold about 5.1%. This clone was found a few times. Sequenced: peripheral blood. The chain has TRBV28 and TRBJ1-4; tentative D call: TRBD1 (5 bases). The sequence derives from a man aged 50 to 60 with active or convalescent COVID-19. The chain's CDR3 is CASFAGKEKLFF. The DNA for the CDR3 is TGTGCCAGCTTCGCAGGGAAGGAAAAACTGTTTTTT. Full variable domain (outside the CDR3, taken from reference TRBV28 and TRBJ1-4): DVKVTQSSRYLVKRTGEKVFLECVQDMDHENMFWYRQDPGLGLRLIYFSYDVKMKEKGDIPEGYSVSREKKERFSLILESASTNQTSMYLCASFAGKEKLFFGSGTQLSVL.